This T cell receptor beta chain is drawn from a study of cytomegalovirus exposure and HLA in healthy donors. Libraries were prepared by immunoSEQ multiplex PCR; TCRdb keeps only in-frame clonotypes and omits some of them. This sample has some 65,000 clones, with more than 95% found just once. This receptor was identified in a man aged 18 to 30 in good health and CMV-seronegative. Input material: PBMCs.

The CDR3: CASSPTGGQNDEQYF. Here the CDR3 DNA reads TGTGCCAGCTCACCCACAGGGGGCCAAAACGACGAGCAGTACTTC. The V call is TRBV18, the J call TRBJ2-7; 9 bases align to TRBD1. The ends lost 3 bases at V and 5 bases at J; junction bases unmatched: 8. The CDR3 sequence is 15 residues long. The V gene's germline CDR1 is KGHSH and CDR2 LQKENI.